This T cell receptor (beta chain) was sequenced during a study of neurological immune-mediated disorders (dated by TCRdb to between 2017 and 2020). Regarding the study in general: Of the roughly 34 multiple sclerosis patients, some 30 had relapsing-remitting MS and 3 had secondary progressive MS. Peripheral blood TCR-beta repertoires from HTLV-I-associated myelopathy (HAM/TSP) patients, multiple sclerosis patients and healthy controls were compared by UMI-based sequencing. Longitudinal samples, technical triplicates and paired sorted CD4+ and CD8+ T-cell subsets, alongside PBMC samples, were included among the 90 to 130 TCR-beta libraries. The cohort included 60 to 70 subjects: about 15 with HAM/TSP, around 34 with multiple sclerosis, and some 20 healthy controls.

There are many counts of this clonotype. The antigen it recognizes is unknown. Base qualities are not recorded, but no much larger clone differs from it by a single base. The study at large found these results: The MS cluster was not associated with any clinical or MRI features, and the authors stated that larger cohorts are needed. TCR clonal expansion was highest in HAM/TSP patients and lowest in MS patients, with MS patients falling below even healthy controls. Expanded clones from different subjects shared no identical CDR3 amino acid sequences, which suggests that TCR-beta repertoires were private in all groups. In phylogenetic analysis, the repertoires of 18 of 34 MS patients grouped into a cluster of related CDR3 sequences, which suggests a possible signature at the repertoire level.

Libraries from unsorted PBMCs were made from 2 million PBMCs kept in RNAlater at -80 degrees C until RNA extraction. Multiple sclerosis patients were enrolled in a US clinical protocol under which disease progression was evaluated by magnetic resonance imaging. Peripheral blood was subjected to Ficoll-Hypaque density gradient centrifugation to isolate PBMCs, which were then cryopreserved in liquid nitrogen. cDNA was synthesized by template-switch 5'RACE using a primer carrying a 10-nucleotide random unique molecular identifier by which each TCR transcript was tagged. Every sequencing run yielded over 170 million TCR-beta sequences covering 15-18 subjects. Total RNA was extracted with the RNeasy kit. TCR-beta VDJ regions were amplified with primers for the TCR constant region and the 5'RACE anchor, using the KAPA Real-time Library Amplification kit. Sample indexes and Illumina adaptors were added in a first PCR, after which library yield was increased in a second PCR. After Ampure bead purification, the TCR product of roughly 650 bp was size-selected on a 2% E-gel SizeSelection system. Before pooling, library quality was assessed on a Bioanalyzer, concentration was determined with Qubit, and library quantification was performed with the Kapa Library Quantification kit. Paired-end 2 x 150 bp sequencing of the libraries was performed on an Illumina HiSeq 2500. To increase sequence diversity, roughly 24-32% phiX was spiked into each library pool. On the authors' methods: Quality-filtered reads were processed with the UMI-based MiGEC pipeline, and over 80% of raw TCR sequences were removed by the MiGEC pipeline during error correction. IMGT germline references were used for aligning VDJ genes, and each clonotype was defined as a unique CDR3 amino acid sequence together with its V-J genes. VDJtools evaluated clonal expansion, Shannon diversity and CDR3 relatedness (CalcPairwiseDistances, ClusterSamples); CLCbio workbench built phylogenetic trees. A clone was classed as expanded if it had 8 or more unique UMIs, a cutoff based on coefficient-of-variation modelling across technical triplicates. Clones were called with MiXCR by TCRdb after fastp trimmed the public reads at Q25, and only in-frame beta chains were retained. All rows with the same CDR3 protein become a single entry with the most common DNA and genes. None of the V and J calls come from the authors' own analysis; TCRdb made them. The sample records about 55,000 distinct CDR3 sequences, less than 4% of which are singletons. Approximately 7.1% of the sample is taken by the ten largest.

The germline V gene (reference sequence) gives CDR1 as DFQATT and CDR2 as SNEGSKA. Trimming removed 8 bases from V and 1 base from J; the gene matches leave 8 bases unexplained. The CDR3 goes from the cysteine to the phenylalanine over 14 residues. The DNA shown is the 42-base CDR3, in frame from base 1. This sequence was found in a man in his 60s with multiple sclerosis. Here the chain combines TRBV20-1 and TRBJ2-7; TRBD2 agrees with 10 junctional bases. The source material was PBMCs. The CDR3 region: CSTLLAGRSYEQYF. The nucleotide sequence reads as follows: TGCAGTACCTTACTAGCGGGAAGGTCCTACGAGCAGTACTTC.